These T cell receptor beta chains were read from a single sample in a study of T cell repertoires in cytomegalovirus infection. MiXCR, run by TCRdb on the reads, gives a single entry per CDR3 protein. The sample holds fewer than 300,000 distinct CDR3 sequences, 20% to 30% seen once. Sequencing used PBMCs. The origin of the receptors is a human donor in good health (CMV status not recorded). Some clones in this sample may be carry-over from other donors' samples. CDR3s include the opening cysteine and the closing phenylalanine or tryptophan. D genes are given only for firm matches. Only some rows state a clone size, as once, few, many or a class for expanded clones.

D gene,J gene,V gene,CDR3 length,clone size,CDR3 protein,CDR3 DNA
NA,TRBJ2-3,TRBV10-3,14,NA,CAISESGSTDTQYF,TGTGCCATCAGTGAGTCGGGCAGCACAGATACGCAGTATTTT
NA,TRBJ1-6,TRBV5-4,13,NA,CASRGRGRSPLHF,TGTGCCAGCAGGGGCAGGGGAAGGTCACCCCTCCACTTT
TRBD1,TRBJ1-3,TRBV29-1,14,NA,CSVEDRVSGNTIYF,TGCAGCGTTGAGGACAGGGTCTCTGGAAACACCATATATTTT
NA,TRBJ2-7,TRBV7-2,12,NA,CASTGDPYEQYF,TGTGCCAGCACAGGGGACCCCTACGAGCAGTACTTC
NA,TRBJ1-6,TRBV5-1,15,NA,CASSLHLGPNSPLHF,TGCGCCAGCAGCTTGCATCTGGGACCTAATTCACCCCTCCACTTT
NA,TRBJ1-1,TRBV20-1,16,NA,CSARERAGSNPREAFF,TGCAGTGCTAGAGAGAGGGCAGGGTCTAACCCCAGGGAAGCTTTCTTT
TRBD1,TRBJ2-7,TRBV5-1,15,NA,CASSLDGTGIYEQYF,TGCGCCAGCAGCTTGGATGGGACAGGGATCTACGAGCAGTACTTC
NA,TRBJ2-6,TRBV7-2,18,many,CASSLASGRGAGANVLTF,TGTGCCAGCAGCTTAGCCAGCGGCAGGGGGGCTGGGGCCAACGTCCTGACTTTC
TRBD2,TRBJ2-7,TRBV20-1,14,NA,CSARDRGRAGEQYF,TGCAGTGCTAGAGATCGGGGGAGGGCGGGCGAGCAGTACTTC
TRBD2,TRBJ2-3,TRBV11-2,16,many,CASSLVPSGRTDTQYF,TGTGCCAGCAGCTTAGTCCCCAGCGGGAGGACAGATACGCAGTATTTT
NA,TRBJ2-2,TRBV5-4,15,many,CASSLDSGNTGELFF,TGTGCCAGCAGCTTGGATTCAGGAAACACCGGGGAGCTGTTTTTT
NA,TRBJ2-7,TRBV7-2,15,few,CASSKRRDPPGEQYF,TGTGCCAGCAGCAAACGGCGGGACCCCCCGGGCGAGCAGTACTTC
NA,TRBJ2-2,TRBV14,16,NA,CASSQGDSLYTGELFF,TGTGCCAGCAGCCAAGGAGACAGCCTCTACACCGGGGAGCTGTTTTTT
TRBD1,TRBJ1-2,TRBV2,11,few,CASRRDSGYTF,TGTGCCAGCAGGCGGGACAGTGGCTACACCTTC
TRBD2,TRBJ2-5,TRBV5-4,15,NA,CASSSPSGGGETQYF,TGTGCCAGCAGCTCACCCAGCGGGGGGGGAGAGACCCAGTACTTC
NA,TRBJ2-2,TRBV11-2,17,NA,CASSPQSLLTNTGELFF,TGTGCCAGCAGCCCTCAGTCCCTGCTAACGAACACCGGGGAGCTGTTTTTT
TRBD2,TRBJ2-7,TRBV20-1,15,NA,CSARSLGTSVYEQYF,TGCAGTGCTAGAAGCTTAGGGACTAGCGTTTACGAGCAGTACTTC
TRBD2,TRBJ2-3,TRBV5-1,15,NA,CASRLLAGAQDTQYF,TGCGCCAGCAGATTACTAGCGGGAGCTCAAGATACGCAGTATTTT
TRBD2,TRBJ2-7,TRBV30,14,NA,CAWSVGGNYHEQYF,TGTGCCTGGAGTGTGGGAGGGAATTACCACGAGCAGTACTTC
NA,TRBJ1-5,TRBV6-2/TRBV6-3,13,NA,CASSYLLNQPQHF,TGTGCCAGCAGTTACCTCTTGAATCAGCCCCAGCATTTT
TRBD1,TRBJ1-1,TRBV28,14,NA,CASTKDRVNTEAFF,TGTGCCAGCACCAAGGACAGGGTGAACACTGAAGCTTTCTTT
NA,TRBJ1-2,TRBV20-1,13,NA,CSARDASNYGYTF,TGCAGTGCTAGAGATGCCTCTAACTATGGCTACACCTTC
NA,TRBJ2-2,TRBV7-2,17,many,CASSLAARGVNTGELFF,TGTGCCAGCAGCTTAGCGGCAAGGGGGGTCAACACCGGGGAGCTGTTTTTT
TRBD2,TRBJ2-1,TRBV7-2,15,many,CASSLDPLAANEQFF,TGTGCCAGCAGCTTAGATCCCCTAGCGGCCAATGAGCAGTTCTTC
TRBD1,TRBJ2-7,TRBV5-1,15,NA,CASSLNQGGLVEQYF,TGCGCCAGCAGCTTGAACCAAGGGGGCCTCGTCGAGCAGTACTTC
TRBD2,TRBJ2-6,TRBV6-1,15,NA,CASSSRGAGANVLTF,TGTGCCAGCAGTTCCCGGGGGGCTGGGGCCAACGTCCTGACTTTC
NA,TRBJ2-2,TRBV25-1,16,NA,CASSTTGRAGTGELFF,TGTGCCAGCTCCACCACCGGCAGGGCGGGAACCGGGGAGCTGTTTTTT
NA,TRBJ1-5,TRBV11-2,15,NA,CASSLMLGFGQPQHF,TGTGCCAGCAGCTTAATGTTGGGTTTCGGGCAGCCCCAGCATTTT
TRBD1,TRBJ2-7,TRBV5-1,14,NA,CASSSGQLSYEQYF,TGCGCCAGCAGCTCGGGACAGTTATCCTACGAGCAGTACTTC
TRBD2,TRBJ2-3,TRBV12-3/TRBV12-4,16,NA,CASSLWSGGRFGPQYF,TGTGCCAGCAGTTTATGGAGCGGGGGACGATTCGGTCCGCAGTATTTT
TRBD2,TRBJ2-2,TRBV7-2,16,few,CASSLEERGGDRELFF,TGTGCCAGCAGCTTAGAGGAGCGGGGGGGCGACAGGGAGCTGTTTTTT
NA,TRBJ1-6,TRBV10-3,14,NA,CAISESVRNSPLHF,TGTGCCATCAGTGAGTCTGTCAGAAATTCACCCCTCCACTTT
NA,TRBJ2-3,TRBV5-3,13,NA,CASSWPDTDTQYF,TGTGCCAGCAGCTGGCCTGACACAGATACGCAGTATTTT
NA,TRBJ2-1,TRBV7-2,15,many,CASSLVAMAYNEQFF,TGTGCCAGCAGCTTAGTCGCGATGGCCTACAATGAGCAGTTCTTC
NA,TRBJ2-1,TRBV7-9,16,NA,CASSLGVGGFNNEQFF,TGTGCCAGCAGCTTAGGAGTCGGGGGATTCAACAATGAGCAGTTCTTC
NA,TRBJ2-3,TRBV27,15,few,CASSLRQSRTDTQYF,TGTGCCAGCAGTTTACGGCAGTCCCGCACAGATACGCAGTATTTT
NA,TRBJ1-1,TRBV28,14,NA,CASSLWDNSGEAFF,TGTGCCAGCAGTTTGTGGGACAATTCGGGTGAAGCTTTCTTT
NA,TRBJ1-1,TRBV7-2,13,many,CASSLGGGVQAFF,TGTGCCAGCAGCTTAGGGGGGGGGGTTCAAGCTTTCTTT
NA,TRBJ1-5,TRBV24-1,14,NA,CATSGDYSNQPQHF,TGTGCCACCAGTGGAGATTATAGCAATCAGCCCCAGCATTTT
NA,TRBJ1-6,TRBV7-2,14,few,CASSIYSSGSPLHF,TGTGCCAGCAGCATTTATAGCAGCGGTTCACCCCTCCACTTT
NA,TRBJ2-5,TRBV28,14,NA,CASSLLTEQETQYF,TGTGCCAGCAGTTTATTAACAGAGCAAGAGACCCAGTACTTC
NA,TRBJ2-2,TRBV2,15,many,CASSDTDRNTGELFF,TGTGCCAGCAGCGATACGGACAGGAACACCGGGGAGCTGTTTTTT
TRBD1,TRBJ2-7,TRBV4-1,15,NA,CASSQDPTGGYEQYF,TGCGCCAGCAGCCAAGATCCAACAGGGGGATACGAGCAGTACTTC
NA,TRBJ1-1,TRBV19,15,few,CASALPGRWNTEAFF,TGTGCCAGTGCACTCCCGGGACGGTGGAACACTGAAGCTTTCTTT
NA,TRBJ1-3,TRBV5-1,16,NA,CASSLVPGTGGSTIYF,TGCGCCAGCAGCTTGGTTCCGGGGACTGGCGGATCCACCATATATTTT
TRBD2,TRBJ2-1,TRBV28,16,many,CASSLVASGSVGEQFF,TGTGCCAGCAGTTTAGTGGCTAGCGGGAGCGTTGGTGAGCAGTTCTTC
TRBD2,TRBJ2-3,TRBV7-2,18,many,CASSSGLAGGIHTDTQYF,TGTGCCAGCAGCTCGGGACTAGCGGGAGGGATACACACAGATACGCAGTATTTT
NA,TRBJ2-5,TRBV5-1,17,NA,CASSLAGRGARPETQYF,TGCGCCAGCAGCTTGGCGGGCCGTGGGGCGCGACCAGAGACCCAGTACTTC
TRBD1,TRBJ2-3,TRBV10-1,16,few,CASSAVRGMSTDTQYF,TGCGCCAGCAGTGCGGTCAGGGGGATGAGCACAGATACGCAGTATTTT
TRBD1,TRBJ2-1,TRBV28,17,few,CASSIPTGFLSYNEQFF,TGTGCCAGCAGTATCCCGACAGGGTTCCTATCCTACAATGAGCAGTTCTTC
NA,TRBJ1-5,TRBV12-3/TRBV12-4,11,NA,CASSYDSSQHF,TGTGCCAGCAGTTATGACAGTTCCCAGCATTTT
NA,TRBJ2-1,TRBV9,14,few,CASSGPTVYNEQFF,TGTGCCAGCAGCGGACCGACGGTGTACAATGAGCAGTTCTTC
TRBD2,TRBJ2-1,TRBV7-8,15,NA,CASSLVTSGTHEQFF,TGTGCCAGCAGCTTAGTCACTAGCGGGACCCATGAGCAGTTCTTC
TRBD1,TRBJ1-4,TRBV20-1,14,NA,CSAAPGQGGRKLFF,TGCAGTGCCGCCCCTGGACAGGGGGGTCGAAAACTGTTTTTT